This T cell receptor beta chain was retrieved from a study of graft-versus-host responses after intestinal transplantation. Study details: Anti-thymocyte globulin induction, then tacrolimus and steroids for about 3 years, went to all recipients.

CDR1 SGHAT and CDR2 FQNNGV come from the germline V gene. The CDR3 extends over 16 amino acids. The ends were cut back, 3 bases at V and 6 bases at J, with 17 bases in the middle. Study-wide findings and caveats: The recipient marrow held GvH clones, and some of them showed up first in ileum or blood.

Sequencing was performed with immunoSEQ multiplex PCR; in TCRdb, only in-frame clones are kept and a portion is missing. In the table there are around 6,000 clones, around a fifth of which are singletons. Investigators plated approximately 200,000 CFSE-labeled responder cells together with approximately 200,000 irradiated stimulator cells labeled with violet dye. This chain connects TRBV11-2 to TRBJ2-2, with D perhaps TRBD1 (6 bases). The TCR comes from a human patient who was an organ donor for intestinal transplantation. Material: alloreactive CD4+ T cells from a mixed lymphocyte reaction culture, obtained before transplantation. The subset is: CFSE-low proliferating T cells sorted from approximately 6-day pre-transplant mixed lymphocyte reaction (GvH or HvG direction). CDR3 DNA sequence: TGTGCCAGCAGCTTTGGCGGCAGGGGTTCGCCCGGGGAGCTGTTTTTT. It translates to CASSFGGRGSPGELFF.